The next 5 T cell receptor beta chains were all read from a single sample in a study of cytomegalovirus exposure and HLA in healthy donors (dated by TCRdb to 2016 to 2017). The protocol used for the library was the immunoSEQ multiplex PCR assay. Not all clones reach the TCRdb copy of this immuneACCESS table, which keeps in-frame sequences only. Checked studies attribute under half of the gap to unresolved V genes and leave the rest unexplained. The sample includes approximately 82,000 clones, with 90% to 95% observed a single time. The biggest ten clones account for approximately 0.67% of the sample. Material: PBMCs. The receptors shown here come from a man aged 18 to 35 in good health and CMV-seronegative.

The chain is built from TRBV20-1 and TRBJ1-2; the D gene is possibly TRBD1 (6 bases). This CDR3 comprises 11 residues. Trimming took off 6 bases at V and 4 bases at J, with 9 bases between the two ends. Germline V gene sequence: CDR1 DFQATT, CDR2 SNEGSKA (reference sequence). CDR3 region: CSARTAYGYTF. DNA of the CDR3: TGCAGTGCCCGGACAGCCTATGGCTACACCTTC.

The rearrangement joins TRBV5-8 to TRBJ1-5, with 8 bases matching TRBD1. Germline V lookup: CDR1 SGHTS, CDR2 YDEGEE. V lost 4 bases and J lost 6; bases outside the gene matches: 9. The CDR3 length is 15 residues. The CDR3 nucleotides are TGTGCCAGCAGCGTAGACGACAGGGGAGGTCAGCCCCAGCATTTT. Its translation is CASSVDDRGGQPQHF. The full variable domain, rest sourced from reference TRBV5-8 and TRBJ1-5, is EAGVTQSPTHLIKTRGQQATLRCSPISGHTSVYWYQQALGLGLQFLLWYDEGEERNRGNFPPRFSGRQFPNYSSELNVNALELEDSALYLCASSVDDRGGQPQHFGDGTRLSIL.

The rearrangement joins TRBV7-9 to TRBJ2-7, with D possibly matching TRBD1 (5 bases). CDR1 SEHNR and CDR2 FQNEAQ come from the germline V gene (reference sequence). V was cut by 4 bases and J by 5 bases, with 15 bases left in between. The CDR3 sequence is 14 residues long. The DNA of the CDR3 is TGTGCCAGCAGCTCTATAGGGGTGAGTGACGAGCAGTACTTC. Amino acids: CASSSIGVSDEQYF.

The chain uses TRBV2 and TRBJ1-2; D is undetermined. CDR1 is SNHLY and CDR2 is FYNNEI in the germline V gene. Trimming took off 0 bases at V and 1 base at J, with 6 bases between the two ends. This CDR3 is 14 amino acids long. CDR3 DNA: TGTGCCAGCAGTGAAGCCAGGTTTAACTATGGCTACACCTTC. It yields the protein CASSEARFNYGYTF.

The chain uses TRBV19 and TRBJ1-1; D is uncertain. V lost 6 bases and J lost 12, with 17 bases in between. The CDR3 has 12 amino acids. Germline-derived CDR1 and CDR2 are LNHDA and SQIVND (reference sequence). The DNA of the CDR3 is TGTGCCAGTAGCCGGGTCAATACCTCTCCTTTCTTT. Encoded protein: CASSRVNTSPFF. Looking up the rest from reference TRBV19 and TRBJ1-1 gives the full variable domain: DGGITQSPKYLFRKEGQNVTLSCEQNLNHDAMYWYRQDPGQGLRLIYYSQIVNDFQKGDIAEGYSVSREKKESFPLTVTSAQKNPTAFYLCASSRVNTSPFFGQGTRLTVV.